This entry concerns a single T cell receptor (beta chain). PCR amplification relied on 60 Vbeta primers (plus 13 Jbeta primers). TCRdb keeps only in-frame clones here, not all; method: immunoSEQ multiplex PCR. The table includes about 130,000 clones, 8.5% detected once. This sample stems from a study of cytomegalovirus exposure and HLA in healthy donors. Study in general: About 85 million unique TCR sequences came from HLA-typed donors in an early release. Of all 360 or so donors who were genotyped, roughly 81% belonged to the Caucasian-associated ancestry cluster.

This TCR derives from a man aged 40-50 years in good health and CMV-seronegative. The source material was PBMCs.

CDR3 protein: CASTYRGFPSPLHF. The CDR3 coding sequence is TGTGCCAGCACCTACAGGGGGTTTCCTTCACCCCTCCACTTT. This sequence joins TRBV28 and TRBJ1-6; 8 positions agree with TRBD1. V lost 7 bases and J lost 9; bases outside the gene matches: 8. The CDR3 spans 14 residues. Germline V gene sequence: CDR1 MDHEN, CDR2 SYDVKM. The full variable domain, rest sourced from reference TRBV28 and TRBJ1-6, is DVKVTQSSRYLVKRTGEKVFLECVQDMDHENMFWYRQDPGLGLRLIYFSYDVKMKEKGDIPEGYSVSREKKERFSLILESASTNQTSMYLCASTYRGFPSPLHFGNGTRLTVT.